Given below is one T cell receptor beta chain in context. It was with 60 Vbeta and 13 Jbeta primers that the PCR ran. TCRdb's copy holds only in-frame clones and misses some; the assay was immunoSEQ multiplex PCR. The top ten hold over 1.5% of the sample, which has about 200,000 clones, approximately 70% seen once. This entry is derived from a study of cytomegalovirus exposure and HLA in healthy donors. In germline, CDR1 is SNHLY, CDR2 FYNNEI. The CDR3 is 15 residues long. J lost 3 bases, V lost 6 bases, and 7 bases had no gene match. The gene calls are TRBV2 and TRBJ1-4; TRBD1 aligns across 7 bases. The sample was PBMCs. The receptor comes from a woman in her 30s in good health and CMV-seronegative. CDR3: CASSLNRGANEKLFF. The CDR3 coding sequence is TGTGCCAGCAGCCTCAACAGGGGAGCTAATGAAAAACTGTTTTTT.